This entry lists 18 T cell receptor beta chains sequenced from one sample in a study of T cells in Graves' hyperthyroidism and ophthalmopathy. There were TCR beta CDR3 regions amplified from RNA transcripts. The study used the HTBI primer set for a first-round RT-PCR of the TCR CDR3. From the multiplex PCR reads, TCRdb called clonotypes with MiXCR, one entry per CDR3 protein. The sample shows 250,000 to 350,000 distinct CDR3 sequences, 15% to 20% of them seen only once. The sample comprised blood. All receptors come from a woman aged 60 to 75 with Graves' ophthalmopathy.

This clonotype has more than one count but fewer than ten. The J gene is TRBJ1-4, the V gene TRBV7-9; 7 positions agree with TRBD1. The V gene end was trimmed by 4 bases and the J gene end by 8 bases; junction bases not matched to a gene: 4. This CDR3 comprises 13 residues. Germline loops: CDR1 SEHNR, CDR2 FQNEAQ (reference sequence). The CDR3, as DNA: TGTGCCAGCAGCTCGGGACAGCGCGAAAAACTGTTTTTT. Its translation is CASSSGQREKLFF.

In this sample, this clonotype turned up many times. This chain uses TRBV4-1 with TRBJ2-3; 10 bases are a match to TRBD2. Trimming took 2 bases from V and 5 from J; bases not matched to a gene: 4. This CDR3 spans 15 amino acids. Germline lookup yields CDR1 MGHRA and CDR2 YSYEKL. The CDR3 protein is CASSQLAGVVDTQYF. The CDR3 DNA follows: TGCGCCAGCAGCCAACTAGCGGGAGTTGTAGATACGCAGTATTTT.

This clonotype showed up just a few times. Since a much larger clone is just one base distant, this may be a read error. V is TRBV28 and J is TRBJ2-5; 7 bases agree with TRBD2. The CDR3 is 13 amino acids. Germline CDR1 reads MDHEN; CDR2 reads SYDVKM. CDR3 amino acids: CAGSRRGEETQYF. CDR3 nucleotides: TGTGCCGGCAGCCGACGGGGGGAAGAGACCCAGTACTTC. Based on the CDR3 plus reference TRBV28 and TRBJ2-5, the full variable domain is DVKVTQSSRYLVKRTGEKVFLECVQDMDHENMFWYRQDPGLGLRLIYFSYDVKMKEKGDIPEGYSVSREKKERFSLILESASTNQTSMYLCAGSRRGEETQYFGPGTRLLVL.

In its sample, this clonotype was seen a few times. The chain links TRBV10-3 to TRBJ2-7; possibly TRBD1 or TRBD2 for D (6 bases each). Germline V lookup: CDR1 ENHRY, CDR2 SYGVKD. This CDR3 has 15 amino acids. V was clipped by 0 bases and J by 0 bases, with 9 bases between them. In DNA form, the CDR3 reads TGTGCCATCAGTGAGTCCGGGGGCAGCTCCTACGAGCAGTACTTC. Protein sequence: CAISESGGSSYEQYF.

Ten or more counts support this clonotype. This rearrangement joins TRBV12-3 or TRBV12-4 to TRBJ2-2, with TRBD1 identical over 9 bases. The CDR3 sequence is 16 residues long. V dropped 6 bases and J dropped 6; count of bases not matched to a gene: 11. CDR3 region: CASRGGTGRVAGELFF. For the CDR3, the DNA is TGTGCCAGCAGAGGTGGGACAGGGAGAGTGGCCGGGGAGCTGTTTTTT.

The gene calls are TRBV10-3 and TRBJ2-3, with TRBD1 as a possible D gene (5 bases). The CDR3 spans 14 residues. V was trimmed by 5 bases and J by 0 bases, leaving 9 bases between them. CDR1 and CDR2 (germline): ENHRY, SYGVKD. The CDR3 region is CAISSTASTDTQYF. The CDR3 DNA sequence: TGTGCCATCAGTTCGACAGCTAGCACAGATACGCAGTATTTT.

Many counts were recorded for this clonotype. DNA of the CDR3: TGTGCCAGCAGGAGAGGACATCAAGAGACCCAGTACTTC. As protein: CASRRGHQETQYF. V gene TRBV7-9 combines with J gene TRBJ2-5; D might be TRBD1 (5 bases). Trimming removed 6 bases at V and 2 bases at J, with 10 bases between. In germline, CDR1 is SEHNR, CDR2 FQNEAQ (reference sequence). The CDR3 totals 13 residues.

This clonotype was counted ten times or more. The gene calls are TRBV7-2 and TRBJ2-3; D gene uncertain. The V gene lost 6 bases and the J gene lost 0 bases, with 10 bases spanning the gap. This CDR3 is built from 14 residues. The V gene's germline CDR1 is SGHTA and CDR2 FQGNSA. CDR3: CASSFTPSTDTQYF. The CDR3 DNA sequence: TGTGCCAGCAGTTTTACTCCTAGCACAGATACGCAGTATTTT.

This clonotype was observed at least ten times. The genes are TRBV5-1 and TRBJ1-2, with D unresolved. CDR3 length: 14 residues. From germline, CDR1 is SGHRS and CDR2 YFSETQ. Trimming cost V 0 bases and J 3 bases, with 9 bases left between them. The CDR3 DNA reads as TGCGCCAGCAGCTTGGGGGCAGTAGACTATGGCTACACCTTC. It encodes CASSLGAVDYGYTF.

This clonotype was seen at least ten times. The chain couples TRBV6-1 to TRBJ2-7, with TRBD2 identical over 7 bases. The CDR3 loop spans 14 amino acids. The germline V gene has CDR1 MNHNS and CDR2 SASEGT. Unmatched junction bases numbered 7, after V lost 8 bases and J lost 0 bases. CDR3 nucleotide sequence: TGTGCCAGCGCGCTCGGGGGGAGCTCCTACGAGCAGTACTTC. Encoded protein: CASALGGSSYEQYF.

This clonotype was observed at least ten times. The V gene is TRBV6-1, the J gene TRBJ1-5, with 7 positions matching TRBD1. Germline V gives CDR1 MNHNS, CDR2 SASEGT. V was clipped by 6 bases and J by 5 bases; unmatched bases: 10. This CDR3 is 15 amino acids long. CDR3 loop: CASRAQQGLHQPQHF. The CDR3 DNA reads as TGTGCCAGCAGGGCTCAACAGGGGTTACATCAGCCCCAGCATTTT.

This clonotype was picked up many times. This chain joins TRBV7-9 and TRBJ2-1, with 10 bases fitting TRBD2. The germline gives CDR1 SEHNR, CDR2 FQNEAQ (reference sequence). V shed 5 bases, J shed 2 bases, and the junction held 12 bases outside the gene matches. The length of the CDR3 is 18 residues. The CDR3 DNA follows: TGTGCCAGCAGCCCAAGACCGGGACTAGCGAGTCCCTACAATGAGCAGTTCTTC. Translating gives CASSPRPGLASPYNEQFF.

This clonotype was seen many times. V is TRBV7-9 and J is TRBJ2-7, with D possibly TRBD1 on 5 matching bases. V was shortened by 6 bases and J by 6 bases, with 15 bases between the two germline ends. The CDR3 spans 13 residues. CDR1 is SEHNR, CDR2 FQNEAQ, per germline (reference sequence). CDR3 nucleotides: TGTGCCAGCAGTTTGGGGCATCAAGGCGAGCAGTACTTC. The encoded protein is CASSLGHQGEQYF.

The table lists this clonotype with a few counts. J is TRBJ1-2 and V is TRBV6-1; the D is unclear. Trimming removed 5 bases at V and 1 base at J, with 14 bases between. Germline loops: CDR1 MNHNS, CDR2 SASEGT. The CDR3 loop spans 15 amino acids. Here the CDR3 DNA reads TGTGCCAGCAGTTACAACCTACAGCTTAACTATGGCTACACCTTC. Translated: CASSYNLQLNYGYTF.

This clonotype was detected ten times or more. V gene TRBV20-1 combines with J gene TRBJ1-2; 7 nucleotides match TRBD1. Germline-derived CDR1 and CDR2 are DFQATT and SNEGSKA (reference sequence). The CDR3 is 13 residues long. Losses at the gene ends were 0 bases for V and 6 bases for J; bases not matched to a gene: 4. CDR3 in amino acids: CSAREGGGDGYTF. The CDR3 DNA follows: TGCAGTGCTAGAGAGGGAGGGGGCGATGGCTACACCTTC.

This clonotype was picked up many times. The CDR3 loop is CASSPRLAGMDEQYF. CDR3 nucleotides: TGTGCCAGCTCACCGCGACTAGCGGGCATGGACGAGCAGTACTTC. V is TRBV18 and J is TRBJ2-7; TRBD2 aligns across 10 bases. With 3 bases clipped from V and 5 bases from J, the junction kept 7 bases outside the gene matches. Germline values: CDR1 KGHSH, CDR2 LQKENI. The CDR3 length is 15 residues.

The table lists this clonotype with a few counts. The chain joins TRBV5-1 to TRBJ1-2; TRBD1 aligns across 7 bases. CDR3 size: 13 residues. In germline, CDR1 is SGHRS, CDR2 YFSETQ. V lost 3 bases to trimming and J lost 7 bases; unmatched junction nucleotides: 6. This CDR3 reads CASSSTGRSGYTF. The DNA for the CDR3 is TGCGCCAGCAGCTCGACAGGGCGGAGTGGCTACACCTTC.

This clonotype was observed at least ten times. CDR3 nucleotide sequence: TGTGCCACCAGTGATACTTTGGTAGATACGCAGTATTTT. Residues: CATSDTLVDTQYF. This chain connects TRBV24-1 to TRBJ2-3; D gene unclear. The CDR3 covers 13 residues. CDR1 is KGHDR and CDR2 is SFDVKD in the germline V gene. Trimming stripped 3 bases from V and 5 bases from J, with 8 bases between.